The next 5 T cell receptor beta chains were all read from a single sample in a study of graft-versus-host responses after intestinal transplantation. These receptors have no identified antigens. Some clones are missing from TCRdb's copy, which holds only in-frame ones; the method was immunoSEQ multiplex PCR. This table holds about 88,000 clones, about 91% found once. This specimen was unstimulated CD4+ T cells sorted from spleen or lymph node cells, taken before transplant. The source of these receptors is a human donor who was the organ donor for an intestinal transplant.

Only one count was recorded for this clone. The chain combines TRBV28 with TRBJ2-5, with no clear D. Trimming cost V 3 bases and J 1 base, with 6 bases left between them. The CDR3 contains 13 residues. Germline lookup yields CDR1 MDHEN and CDR2 SYDVKM. In nucleotides, the CDR3 is TGTGCCAGCAGTTTGACATTCCAAGAGACCCAGTACTTC. This codes for CASSLTFQETQYF.

J is TRBJ2-7 and V is TRBV7-8, with 9 bases lining up with TRBD1. Germline V CDR1 and CDR2: SGHVS, FQNEAQ. After removal of 3 bases from V and 1 base from J, the junction contained 1 base not matched to a gene. This CDR3 comprises 14 residues. CDR3 in amino acids: CASSFGTGSYEQYF. The CDR3 region has the DNA TGTGCCAGCAGCTTCGGGACAGGGTCCTACGAGCAGTACTTC.

The CDR3 DNA sequence: TGCAGCGTTGAACAGGGCACAGATACGCAGTATTTT. Residues: CSVEQGTDTQYF. V gene TRBV29-1 combines with J gene TRBJ2-3; D is unclear. CDR1 and CDR2 from the germline V gene are SQVTM and ANQGSEA. V lost 2 bases and J 1 base, leaving 4 bases between the germline ends. This CDR3 is built from 12 residues.

CDR3 in amino acids: CASRPAPSGGYFSTDTQYF. CDR3 coding DNA: TGTGCCAGCAGACCAGCCCCCTCGGGAGGATACTTTAGCACAGATACGCAGTATTTT. The V gene is TRBV7-9, the J gene TRBJ2-3, with 7 bases matching TRBD2. CDR1 and CDR2 from the germline V gene are SEHNR and FQNEAQ (reference sequence). V lost 6 bases and J lost 0; bases outside the gene matches: 18. The CDR3 covers 19 residues.

The gene calls are TRBV6-1 and TRBJ1-1, with TRBD1 as a possible D gene (5 bases). V was cut by 1 base and J by 0 bases, with 12 bases left in between. CDR3 length equals 16 residues. CDR1 and CDR2 from the germline V gene are MNHNS and SASEGT. CDR3 sequence: CASSEVFLRVNTEAFF. CDR3 nucleotide sequence: TGTGCCAGCAGTGAAGTATTTCTCAGGGTGAACACTGAAGCTTTCTTT.